The entry below gives a single T cell receptor beta chain sequence along with its context. The sample comes from a study of blood T cell repertoires in COVID-19. For the study at large: Sample material is recorded as cDNA or gDNA derived from T cells, B-cell-depleted T cells, or PBMCs.

Sequenced by immunoSEQ multiplex PCR; TCRdb stores in-frame clones only, minus some. Of around 130,000 clones listed, around 84% were seen once; the top ten hold about 18%. After removal of 1 base from V and 5 bases from J, the junction contained 2 bases not matched to a gene. Germline values: CDR1 LNHDA, CDR2 SQIVND (reference sequence). CDR3 length: 14 amino acids. The clonotype originates from a woman aged 80 or over with acute or convalescent COVID-19. The rearrangement links TRBV19 to TRBJ2-5; the match to TRBD2 covers 9 bases. The sequenced sample consisted of peripheral blood. DNA for the CDR3: TGTGCCAGTAGTATAGTAGCGGGAGCGGAGACCCAGTACTTC. It translates to CASSIVAGAETQYF. Filled out from reference TRBV19 and TRBJ2-5, the complete variable domain reads DGGITQSPKYLFRKEGQNVTLSCEQNLNHDAMYWYRQDPGQGLRLIYYSQIVNDFQKGDIAEGYSVSREKKESFPLTVTSAQKNPTAFYLCASSIVAGAETQYFGPGTRLLVL.